Reported below is one T cell receptor (beta chain). The entry originates in a study of blood T cell repertoires in COVID-19. Study background: The United States, Italy and Spain were the sources of the acute and convalescent COVID-19 samples. T cells, B-cell-depleted T cells, or PBMCs provided the cDNA or gDNA that served as material.

Per the original methods: Amplification of reference gene primers provided the estimated nucleated cell counts. The method was immunoSEQ multiplex PCR; TCRdb's version includes in-frame clones alone and lacks a portion of them. V and J calls and clone size are as listed in that table; D and trimming were resolved from the DNA. The sample includes more than 250,000 clones, about 90% seen only once; the top ten take around 5.8%. The ends were cut back, 0 bases at V and 2 bases at J, with 10 bases in the middle. CDR1 is KGHSH and CDR2 is LQKENI in the germline V gene. The CDR3 runs to 15 residues. Seattle researchers signed up patients amid active infection and tracked them longitudinally.

This sequence originates from a woman in her fifties or sixties with COVID-19, enrolled during active disease. What was sequenced was peripheral blood. This rearrangement joins TRBV18 to TRBJ1-2, with a weak D call TRBD1 (5 bases). The CDR3 nucleotides are TGTGCCAGCTCACCACCGGGCAGGGTAAACTATGGCTACACCTTC. This sequence encodes CASSPPGRVNYGYTF.